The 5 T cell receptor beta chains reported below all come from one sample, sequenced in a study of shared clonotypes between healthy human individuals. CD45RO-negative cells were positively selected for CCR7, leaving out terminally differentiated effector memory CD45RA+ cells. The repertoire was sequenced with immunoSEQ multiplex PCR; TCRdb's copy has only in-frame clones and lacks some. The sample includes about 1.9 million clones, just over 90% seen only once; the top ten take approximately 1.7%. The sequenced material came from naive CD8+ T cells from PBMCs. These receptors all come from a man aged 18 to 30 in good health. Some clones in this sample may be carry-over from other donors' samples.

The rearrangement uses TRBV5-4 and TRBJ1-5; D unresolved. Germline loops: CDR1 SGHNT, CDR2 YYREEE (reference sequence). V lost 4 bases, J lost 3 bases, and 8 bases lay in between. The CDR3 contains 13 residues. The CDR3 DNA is TGTGCCAGCAGCGAATACAACAATCAGCCCCAGCATTTT. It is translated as CASSEYNNQPQHF.

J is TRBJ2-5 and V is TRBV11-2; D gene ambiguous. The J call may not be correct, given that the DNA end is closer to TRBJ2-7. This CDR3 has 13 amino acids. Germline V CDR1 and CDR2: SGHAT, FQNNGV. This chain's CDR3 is CASSLDLDYEQYF. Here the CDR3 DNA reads TGTGCCAGCAGCTTAGATCTGGACTACGAGCAGTACTTC.

CDR3 in amino acids: CATSSPGQGLNEQFF. The CDR3 DNA is TGTGCCACCAGCAGCCCGGGACAGGGTTTGAATGAGCAGTTCTTC. The chain recombines TRBV15 with TRBJ2-1; 9 positions agree with TRBD1. V dropped 3 bases and J dropped 7; count of bases not matched to a gene: 7. Germline V lookup: CDR1 LNHNV, CDR2 YYDKDF (reference sequence). The CDR3 consists of 15 residues.

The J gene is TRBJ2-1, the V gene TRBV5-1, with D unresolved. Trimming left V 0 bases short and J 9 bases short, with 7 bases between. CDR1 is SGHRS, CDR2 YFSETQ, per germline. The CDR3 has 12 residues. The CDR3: CASSLDSSEQFF. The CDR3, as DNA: TGCGCCAGCAGCTTGGATTCTAGTGAGCAGTTCTTC.

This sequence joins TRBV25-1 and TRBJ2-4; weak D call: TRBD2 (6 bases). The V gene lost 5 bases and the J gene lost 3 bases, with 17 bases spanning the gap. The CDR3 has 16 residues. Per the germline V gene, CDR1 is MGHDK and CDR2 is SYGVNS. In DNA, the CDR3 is TGTGCCAGCAGTCGTGGGGGGTTATTGGGCAAAAACATTCAGTACTTC. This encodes CASSRGGLLGKNIQYF.